The subject of this entry is one TCR beta chain. Its antigen is unidentified. These data originate in a study of T cell responses to AZD1222 COVID-19 vaccine. Study-level findings and limits: The number of AZD1222 recipients seropositive at baseline was only five or six.

The J segment lost 6 bases and the V segment lost 5 bases, leaving 8 bases of the junction unmatched. The CDR3 sequence is 14 residues long. Germline values: CDR1 MNHEY, CDR2 SVGAGI. The data were produced by immunoSEQ multiplex PCR, yet TCRdb's version contains in-frame clones alone and is incomplete. The sample records roughly 130,000 clones, about 89% being singletons. This clonotype was obtained from an adult who received the MenACWY meningococcal vaccine as a control. The chain has TRBV6-5 and TRBJ2-7, with 9 positions matching TRBD1. Material: peripheral blood, obtained 28 days after the second dose of the MenACWY control vaccine. The CDR3 spells CASSKPGQGPEQYF. The CDR3 DNA reads TGTGCCAGCAGTAAACCGGGACAGGGTCCCGAGCAGTACTTC.